This TCR beta chain was identified during a study of blood T cell repertoires in COVID-19. The overall study: T cells, B-cell-depleted T cells, or PBMCs supplied cDNA or gDNA.

In the original processing: It was from reference gene primer amplification that nucleated cell counts were estimated. Clones were read by immunoSEQ multiplex PCR, and TCRdb kept only the in-frame ones, dropping some. V and J calls and clone size are given by that table; D and trimming were obtained from the DNA. This table holds approximately 170,000 clones, about 86% found once. This CDR3 has 15 residues. Germline V gene sequence: CDR1 LNHDA, CDR2 SQIVND (reference sequence). The V end was cut by 6 bases, the J end by 2 bases, with 13 bases between. This clone was found a few times. The specimen was peripheral blood. This clonotype was obtained from a man aged 45-60 years with active or convalescent COVID-19. This chain connects TRBV19 to TRBJ2-2, with TRBD1 as a possible D gene (5 bases). CDR3 loop: CASRPDSTNTGELFF. CDR3 coding DNA: TGTGCCAGTAGACCCGACAGTACAAACACCGGGGAGCTGTTTTTT.